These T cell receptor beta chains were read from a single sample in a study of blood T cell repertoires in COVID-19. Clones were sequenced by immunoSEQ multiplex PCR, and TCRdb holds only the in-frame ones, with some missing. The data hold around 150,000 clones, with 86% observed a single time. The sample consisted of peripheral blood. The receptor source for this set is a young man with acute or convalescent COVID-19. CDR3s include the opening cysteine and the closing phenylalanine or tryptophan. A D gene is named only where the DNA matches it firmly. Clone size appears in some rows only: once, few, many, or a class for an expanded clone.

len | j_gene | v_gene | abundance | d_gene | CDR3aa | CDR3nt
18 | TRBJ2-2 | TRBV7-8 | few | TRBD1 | CASSLGGRGLWNTGELFF | TGTGCCAGCAGCTTAGGGGGCAGGGGGCTATGGAACACCGGGGAGCTGTTTTTT
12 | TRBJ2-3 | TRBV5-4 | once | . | CASSPNTDTQYF | TGTGCCAGCAGCCCCAACACAGATACGCAGTATTTT
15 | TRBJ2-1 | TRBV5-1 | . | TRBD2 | CASSLEASGIGEQFF | TGCGCCAGCAGCTTGGAGGCTAGCGGGATCGGTGAGCAGTTCTTC
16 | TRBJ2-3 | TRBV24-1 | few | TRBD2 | CATSGALGLARDTQYF | TGTGCCACCAGTGGGGCCCTCGGACTAGCGAGAGATACGCAGTATTTT
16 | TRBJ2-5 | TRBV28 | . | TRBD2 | CASPLGLAGDQETQYF | TGTGCCAGTCCTCTTGGACTAGCGGGGGATCAAGAGACCCAGTACTTC
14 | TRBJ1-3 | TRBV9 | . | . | CASSVGGGGNTIYF | TGTGCCAGCAGCGTGGGGGGTGGTGGAAACACCATATATTTT
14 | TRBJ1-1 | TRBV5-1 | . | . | CASSLNPGWSEAFF | TGCGCCAGCAGCTTGAATCCAGGGTGGTCTGAAGCTTTCTTT
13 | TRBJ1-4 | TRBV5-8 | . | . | CASSFGLNEKLFF | TGTGCCAGCAGCTTCGGACTTAATGAAAAACTGTTTTTT
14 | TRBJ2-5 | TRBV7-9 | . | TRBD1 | CASSPDRGRETQYF | TGTGCCAGCAGCCCGGACAGGGGGCGGGAGACCCAGTACTTC
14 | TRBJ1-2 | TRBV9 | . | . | CASTSGGGRYGYTF | TGTGCCAGCACCTCCGGGGGGGGGCGGTATGGCTACACCTTC
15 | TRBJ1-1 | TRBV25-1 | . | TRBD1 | CASSELKGASTEAFF | TGTGCCAGCAGTGAATTAAAGGGGGCTAGCACTGAAGCTTTCTTT
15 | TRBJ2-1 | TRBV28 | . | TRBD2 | CASSTLAGAYNEQFF | TGTGCCAGCAGTACACTAGCGGGGGCTTACAATGAGCAGTTCTTC
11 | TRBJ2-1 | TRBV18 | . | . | CASTDRLQQFF | TGTGCCAGCACTGACAGATTACAGCAGTTCTTC
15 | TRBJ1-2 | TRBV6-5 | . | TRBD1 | CASSSPGQGVDGYTF | TGTGCCAGCAGTTCACCGGGACAGGGAGTGGATGGCTACACCTTC
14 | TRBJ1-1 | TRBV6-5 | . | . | CASSYSGRGTEAFF | TGTGCCAGCAGTTACTCTGGACGGGGCACTGAAGCTTTCTTT
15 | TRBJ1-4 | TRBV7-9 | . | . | CASSSQGQGHEKLFF | TGTGCCAGCAGCTCCCAGGGACAAGGACATGAAAAACTGTTTTTT
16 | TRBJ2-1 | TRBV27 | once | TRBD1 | CASSSLSDRGYNEQFF | TGTGCCAGCAGTTCTCTCTCGGACAGGGGATATAATGAGCAGTTCTTC
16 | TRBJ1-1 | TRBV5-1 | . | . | CASSPGRTVLNTEAFF | TGCGCCAGCAGCCCGGGACGGACAGTTTTGAACACTGAAGCTTTCTTT
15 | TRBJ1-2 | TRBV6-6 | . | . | CASSYSKFPDYGYTF | TGTGCCAGCAGTTACTCGAAGTTCCCAGACTATGGCTACACCTTC
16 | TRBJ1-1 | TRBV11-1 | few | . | CASSSPLEGKNTEAFF | TGTGCCAGCAGCTCCCCGCTAGAGGGAAAGAACACTGAAGCTTTCTTT
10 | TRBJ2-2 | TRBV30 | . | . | CAWSSGELFF | TGTGCCTGGAGTTCAGGGGAGCTGTTTTTT
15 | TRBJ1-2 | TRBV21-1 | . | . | CASSGTDKANYGYTF | TGTGCCAGCAGCGGAACAGACAAAGCTAACTATGGCTACACCTTC
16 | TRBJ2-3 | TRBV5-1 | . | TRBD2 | CASSVTSGVLTDTQYF | TGCGCCAGCAGCGTGACTAGCGGGGTATTGACAGATACGCAGTATTTT
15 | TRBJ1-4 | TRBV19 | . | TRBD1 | CASSPRTGTAEKLFF | TGTGCCAGTAGTCCAAGGACAGGGACCGCCGAAAAACTGTTTTTT
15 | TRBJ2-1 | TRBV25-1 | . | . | CASSPRQSHDFEQFF | TGTGCCAGCTCACCCCGGCAGTCCCATGACTTTGAGCAGTTCTTC
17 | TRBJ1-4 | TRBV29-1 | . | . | CSVEDLGRWATNEKLFF | TGCAGCGTTGAAGATCTCGGGAGATGGGCAACTAATGAAAAACTGTTTTTT
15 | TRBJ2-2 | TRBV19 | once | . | CASSIGRRRTGELFF | TGTGCCAGTAGTATAGGGAGGAGGAGGACCGGGGAGCTGTTTTTT
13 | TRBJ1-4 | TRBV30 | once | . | CACSWGRGEKLFF | TGTGCCTGTTCCTGGGGAAGGGGTGAAAAACTGTTTTTT
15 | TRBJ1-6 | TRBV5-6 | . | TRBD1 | CASSLRDRHNSPLHF | TGTGCCAGCAGCTTGAGGGACAGGCATAATTCACCCCTCCACTTT
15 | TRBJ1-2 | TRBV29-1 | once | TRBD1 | CSVEALGQGFYGYTF | TGCAGCGTTGAAGCACTGGGACAGGGGTTTTATGGCTACACCTTC
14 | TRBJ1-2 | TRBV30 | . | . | CALNGAGDNYGYTF | TGTGCCTTAAATGGGGCAGGGGATAACTATGGCTACACCTTC
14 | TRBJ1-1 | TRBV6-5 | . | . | CASSYAQQGSRAFF | TGTGCCAGCAGTTACGCCCAACAGGGCTCTAGGGCTTTCTTT
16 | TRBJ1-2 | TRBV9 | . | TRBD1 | CASSVDGTGRAGGYTF | TGTGCCAGCAGCGTAGACGGGACAGGGCGAGCTGGGGGCTACACCTTC
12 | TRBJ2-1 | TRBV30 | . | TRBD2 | CAWSVLGLANFF | TGTGCCTGGAGTGTACTGGGACTAGCCAACTTCTTC
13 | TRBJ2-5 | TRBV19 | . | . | CASSIGPQETQYF | TGTGCCAGTAGTATTGGGCCACAAGAGACCCAGTACTTC
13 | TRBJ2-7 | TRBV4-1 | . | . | CASSHAGTYEQYF | TGCGCCAGCAGCCATGCGGGTACCTACGAGCAGTACTTC
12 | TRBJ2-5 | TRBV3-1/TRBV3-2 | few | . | CASSQPSGRGYF | TGTGCCAGCAGCCAACCAAGCGGGCGGGGATACTTC
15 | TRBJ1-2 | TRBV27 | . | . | CASSLFSHGNYGYTF | TGTGCCAGCAGTTTATTCTCCCACGGGAACTATGGCTACACCTTC
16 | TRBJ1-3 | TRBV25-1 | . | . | CASSEAGASSGNTIYF | TGTGCCAGCAGTGAGGCAGGGGCGAGCTCTGGAAACACCATATATTTT
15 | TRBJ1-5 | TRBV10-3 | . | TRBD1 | CAISESHRGIQPQHF | TGTGCCATCAGTGAGTCTCACAGGGGAATTCAGCCCCAGCATTTT
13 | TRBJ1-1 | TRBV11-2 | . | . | CASSLDPNTEAFF | TGTGCCAGCAGCTTAGACCCAAACACTGAAGCTTTCTTT
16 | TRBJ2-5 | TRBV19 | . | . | CASRTGKARASETQYF | TGTGCCAGTAGAACAGGGAAGGCCCGCGCATCAGAGACCCAGTACTTC
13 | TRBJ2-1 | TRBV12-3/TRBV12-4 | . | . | CASNHDIYNEQFF | TGTGCCAGCAACCACGACATCTACAATGAGCAGTTCTTC
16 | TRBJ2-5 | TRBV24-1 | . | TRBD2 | CATSGGASGGMETQYF | TGTGCCACCAGTGGCGGGGCTAGCGGGGGAATGGAGACCCAGTACTTC
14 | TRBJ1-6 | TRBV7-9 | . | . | CASSLDRLGSPLHF | TGTGCCAGCAGCTTAGACAGGCTTGGGTCACCCCTCCACTTT
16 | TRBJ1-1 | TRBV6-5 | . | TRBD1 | CASSYSMEGARTEAFF | TGTGCCAGCAGTTACTCGATGGAGGGGGCGCGAACTGAAGCTTTCTTT
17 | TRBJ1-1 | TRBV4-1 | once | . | CASSQATRWGGNTEAFF | TGCGCCAGCAGCCAAGCGACCCGATGGGGGGGGAACACTGAAGCTTTCTTT
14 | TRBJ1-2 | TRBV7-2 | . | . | CASSLKGEGYGYTF | TGTGCCAGCAGCTTAAAGGGCGAGGGCTATGGCTACACCTTC
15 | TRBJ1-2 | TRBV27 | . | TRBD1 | CASSLETGGLGGYTF | TGTGCCAGCAGTCTAGAGACAGGGGGCCTCGGTGGCTACACCTTC
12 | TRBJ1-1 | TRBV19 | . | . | CASSYRNTEAFF | TGTGCCAGTAGTTACAGAAACACTGAAGCTTTCTTT
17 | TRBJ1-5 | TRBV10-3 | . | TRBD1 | CAISEQEGARSNQPQHF | TGTGCCATCAGTGAGCAGGAGGGGGCGCGGAGCAATCAGCCCCAGCATTTT
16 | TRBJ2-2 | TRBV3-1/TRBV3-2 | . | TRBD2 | CASSPGRRTNTGELFF | TGTGCCAGCAGCCCCGGGAGGCGCACTAACACCGGGGAGCTGTTTTTT
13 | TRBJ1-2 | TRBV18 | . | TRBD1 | CASSPGQLNGYTF | TGTGCCAGCTCACCGGGACAGCTAAATGGCTACACCTTC
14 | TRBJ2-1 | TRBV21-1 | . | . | CASSSGQGSNEQFF | TGTGCCAGCAGCTCGGGACAGGGCAGCAATGAGCAGTTCTTC
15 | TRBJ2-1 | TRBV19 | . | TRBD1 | CASSMWGPGGNEQFF | TGTGCCAGTAGTATGTGGGGGCCAGGGGGCAATGAGCAGTTCTTC